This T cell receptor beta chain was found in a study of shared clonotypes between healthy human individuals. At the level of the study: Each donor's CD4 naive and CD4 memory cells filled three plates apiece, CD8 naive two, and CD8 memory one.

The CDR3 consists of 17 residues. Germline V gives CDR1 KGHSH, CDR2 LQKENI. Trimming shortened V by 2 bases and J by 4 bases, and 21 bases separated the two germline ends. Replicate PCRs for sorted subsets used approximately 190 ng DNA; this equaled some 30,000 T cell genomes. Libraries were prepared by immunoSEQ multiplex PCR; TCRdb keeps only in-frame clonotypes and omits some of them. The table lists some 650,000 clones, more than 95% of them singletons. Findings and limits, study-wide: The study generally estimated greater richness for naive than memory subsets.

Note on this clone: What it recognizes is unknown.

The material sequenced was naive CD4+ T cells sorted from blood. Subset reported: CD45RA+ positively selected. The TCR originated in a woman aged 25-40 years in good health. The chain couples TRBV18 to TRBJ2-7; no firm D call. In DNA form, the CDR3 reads TGTGCCAGCTCACCAAAGATGGCGGCCCTGGGTCTTTACGAGCAGTACTTC. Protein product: CASSPKMAALGLYEQYF.